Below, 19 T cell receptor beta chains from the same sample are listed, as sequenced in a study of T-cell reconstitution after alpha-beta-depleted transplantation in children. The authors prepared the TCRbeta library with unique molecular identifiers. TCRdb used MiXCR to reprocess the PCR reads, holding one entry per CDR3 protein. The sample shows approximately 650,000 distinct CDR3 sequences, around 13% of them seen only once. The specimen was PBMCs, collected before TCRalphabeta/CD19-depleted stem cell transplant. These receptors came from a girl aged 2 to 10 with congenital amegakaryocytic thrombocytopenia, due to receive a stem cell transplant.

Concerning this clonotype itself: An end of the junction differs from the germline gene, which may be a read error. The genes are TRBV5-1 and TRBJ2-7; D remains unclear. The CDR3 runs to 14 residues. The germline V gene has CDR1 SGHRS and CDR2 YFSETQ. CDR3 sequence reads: CACSLIISSYEQYF. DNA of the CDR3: TGCGCCTGCAGCTTAATTATAAGCTCCTACGAGCAGTACTTC.

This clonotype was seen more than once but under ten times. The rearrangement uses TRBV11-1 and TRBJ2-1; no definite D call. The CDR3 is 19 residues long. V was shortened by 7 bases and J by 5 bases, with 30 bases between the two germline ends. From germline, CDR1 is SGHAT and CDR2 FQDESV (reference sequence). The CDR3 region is CASIRRLDTSKALDNEQFF. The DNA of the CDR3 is TGTGCCAGCATCCGCCGGTTAGACACGTCGAAAGCGCTTGACAATGAGCAGTTCTTC.

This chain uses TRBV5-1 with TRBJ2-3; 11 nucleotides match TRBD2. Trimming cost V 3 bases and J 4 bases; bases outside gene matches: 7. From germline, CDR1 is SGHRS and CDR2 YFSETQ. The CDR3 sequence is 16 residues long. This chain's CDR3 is CASSSTSGSFADTQYF. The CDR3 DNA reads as TGCGCCAGCAGCTCCACTAGCGGGAGCTTTGCAGATACGCAGTATTTT.

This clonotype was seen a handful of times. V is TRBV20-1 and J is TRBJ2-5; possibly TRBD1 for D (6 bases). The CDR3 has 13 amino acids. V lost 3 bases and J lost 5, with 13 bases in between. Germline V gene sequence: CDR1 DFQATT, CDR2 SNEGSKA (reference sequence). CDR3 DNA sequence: TGCAGTGCTAGTGTAGGGGGTCGGGAGACCCAGTACTTC. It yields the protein CSASVGGRETQYF.

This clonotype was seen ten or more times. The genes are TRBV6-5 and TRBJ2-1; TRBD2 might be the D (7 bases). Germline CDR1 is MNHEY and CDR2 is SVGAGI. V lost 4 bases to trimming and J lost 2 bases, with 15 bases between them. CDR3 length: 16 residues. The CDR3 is CASSSTSGGPYNEQFF. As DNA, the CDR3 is TGTGCCAGCAGTTCAACCTCGGGGGGCCCCTACAATGAGCAGTTCTTC.

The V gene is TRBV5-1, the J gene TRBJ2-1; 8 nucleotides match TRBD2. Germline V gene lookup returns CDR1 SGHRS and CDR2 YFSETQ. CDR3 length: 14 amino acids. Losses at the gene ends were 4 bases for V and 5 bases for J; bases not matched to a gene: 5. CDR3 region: CASSATSGNNEQFF. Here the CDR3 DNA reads TGCGCCAGCAGCGCAACTAGCGGAAACAATGAGCAGTTCTTC.

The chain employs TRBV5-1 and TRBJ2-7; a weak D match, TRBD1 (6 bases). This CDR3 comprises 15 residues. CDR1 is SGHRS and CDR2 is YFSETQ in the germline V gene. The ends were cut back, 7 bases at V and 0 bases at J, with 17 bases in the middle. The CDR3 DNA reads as TGCGCCAGCCGTCCATGGCAGGGGACCTCCTACGAGCAGTACTTC. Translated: CASRPWQGTSYEQYF.

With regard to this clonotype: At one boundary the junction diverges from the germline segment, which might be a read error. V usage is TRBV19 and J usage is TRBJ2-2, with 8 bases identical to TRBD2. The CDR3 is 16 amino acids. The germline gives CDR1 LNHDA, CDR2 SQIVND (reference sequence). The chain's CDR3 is CASQLPSGSNTRELFF. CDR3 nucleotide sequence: TGTGCCAGCCAGCTGCCTAGCGGGTCGAACACCAGGGAGCTGTTTTTT.

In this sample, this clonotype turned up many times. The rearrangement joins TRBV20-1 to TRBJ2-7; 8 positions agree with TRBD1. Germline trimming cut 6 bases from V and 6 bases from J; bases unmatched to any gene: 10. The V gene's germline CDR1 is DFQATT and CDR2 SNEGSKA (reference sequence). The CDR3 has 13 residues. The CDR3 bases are TGCAGTGCAGGGACTGGACAGGGTGGCGAGCAGTACTTC. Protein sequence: CSAGTGQGGEQYF.

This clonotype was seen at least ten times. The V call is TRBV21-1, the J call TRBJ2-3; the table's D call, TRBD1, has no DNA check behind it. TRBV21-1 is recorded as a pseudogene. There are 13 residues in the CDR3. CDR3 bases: TGTGCCAGCTTACAACAGGGCACAGATACGCAGTATTTT. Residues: CASLQQGTDTQYF.

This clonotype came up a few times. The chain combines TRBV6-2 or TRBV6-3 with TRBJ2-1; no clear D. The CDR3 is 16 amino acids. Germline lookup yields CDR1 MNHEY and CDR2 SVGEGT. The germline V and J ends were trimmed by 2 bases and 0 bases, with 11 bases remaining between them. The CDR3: CASSYASISSYNEQFF. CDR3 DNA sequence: TGTGCCAGCAGTTACGCCAGCATCAGCTCCTACAATGAGCAGTTCTTC.

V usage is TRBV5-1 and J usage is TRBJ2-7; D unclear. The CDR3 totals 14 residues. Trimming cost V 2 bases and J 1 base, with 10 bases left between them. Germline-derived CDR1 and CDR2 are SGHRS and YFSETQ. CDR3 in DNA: TGCGCCAGCAGCTTCGACTTAGTTTCCTACGAGCAGTACTTC. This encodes CASSFDLVSYEQYF.

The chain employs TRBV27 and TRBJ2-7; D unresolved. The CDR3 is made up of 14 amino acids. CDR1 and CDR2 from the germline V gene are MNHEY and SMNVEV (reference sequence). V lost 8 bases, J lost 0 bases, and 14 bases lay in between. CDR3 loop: CASRSSWGSYEQYF. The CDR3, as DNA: TGTGCCAGCCGATCAAGTTGGGGCTCCTACGAGCAGTACTTC.

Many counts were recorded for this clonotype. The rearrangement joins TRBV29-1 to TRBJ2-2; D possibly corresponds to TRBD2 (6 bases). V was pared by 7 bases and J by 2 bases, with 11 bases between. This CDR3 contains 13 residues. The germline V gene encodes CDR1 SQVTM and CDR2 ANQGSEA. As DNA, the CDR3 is TGCAGCGGCCGACTAGTCAACACCGGGGAGCTGTTTTTT. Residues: CSGRLVNTGELFF.

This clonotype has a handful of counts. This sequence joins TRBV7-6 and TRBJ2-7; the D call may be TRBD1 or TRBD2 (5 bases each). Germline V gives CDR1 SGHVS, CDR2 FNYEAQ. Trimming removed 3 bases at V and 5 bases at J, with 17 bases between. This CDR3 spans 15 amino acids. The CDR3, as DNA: TGTGCCAGCAGCTTCGCCCGGGACGCCGACCACGAGCAGTACTTC. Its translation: CASSFARDADHEQYF.

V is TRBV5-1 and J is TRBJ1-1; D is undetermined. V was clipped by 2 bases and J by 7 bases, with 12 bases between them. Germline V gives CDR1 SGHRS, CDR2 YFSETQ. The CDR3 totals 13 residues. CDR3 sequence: CASSLGWNGEAFF. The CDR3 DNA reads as TGCGCCAGCAGCTTAGGGTGGAACGGTGAAGCTTTCTTT.

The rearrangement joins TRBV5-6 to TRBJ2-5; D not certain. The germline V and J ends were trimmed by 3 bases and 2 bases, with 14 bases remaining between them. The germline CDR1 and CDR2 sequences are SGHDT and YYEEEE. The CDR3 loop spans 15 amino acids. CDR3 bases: TGTGCCAGCAGCTGGCCCGAGAAGAAACAAGAGACCCAGTACTTC. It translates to CASSWPEKKQETQYF.

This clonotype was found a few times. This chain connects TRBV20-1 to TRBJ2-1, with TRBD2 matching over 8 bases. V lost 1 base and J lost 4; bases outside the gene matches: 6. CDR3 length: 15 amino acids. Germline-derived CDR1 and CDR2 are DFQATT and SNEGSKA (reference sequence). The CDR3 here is CSARVRIAGYNEQFF. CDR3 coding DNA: TGCAGTGCTAGAGTAAGAATAGCGGGATACAATGAGCAGTTCTTC.

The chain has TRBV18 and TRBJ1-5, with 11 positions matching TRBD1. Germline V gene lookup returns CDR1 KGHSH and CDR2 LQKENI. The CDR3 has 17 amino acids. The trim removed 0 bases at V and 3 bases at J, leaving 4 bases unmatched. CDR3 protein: CASSPPDRGPYNQPQHF. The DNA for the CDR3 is TGTGCCAGCTCACCACCGGACAGGGGGCCTTACAATCAGCCCCAGCATTTT.